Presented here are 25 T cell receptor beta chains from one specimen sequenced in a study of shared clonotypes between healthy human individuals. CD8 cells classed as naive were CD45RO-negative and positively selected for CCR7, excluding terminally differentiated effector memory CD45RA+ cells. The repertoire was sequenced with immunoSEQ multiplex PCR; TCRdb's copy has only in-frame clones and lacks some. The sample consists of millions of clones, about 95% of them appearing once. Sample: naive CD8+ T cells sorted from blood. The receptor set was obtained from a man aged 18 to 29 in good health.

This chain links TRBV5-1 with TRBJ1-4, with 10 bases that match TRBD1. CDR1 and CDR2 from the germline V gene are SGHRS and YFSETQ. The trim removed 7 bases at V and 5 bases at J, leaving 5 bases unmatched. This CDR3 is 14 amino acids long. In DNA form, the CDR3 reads TGCGCCAGCCGATCGGGACAGGGGAATGAAAAACTGTTTTTT. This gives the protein CASRSGQGNEKLFF.

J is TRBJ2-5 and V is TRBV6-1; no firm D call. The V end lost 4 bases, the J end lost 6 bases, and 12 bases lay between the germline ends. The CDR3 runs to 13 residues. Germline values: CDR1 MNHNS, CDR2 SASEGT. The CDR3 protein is CASSAVYPQTQYF. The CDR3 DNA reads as TGTGCCAGCAGTGCGGTATACCCACAGACCCAGTACTTC.

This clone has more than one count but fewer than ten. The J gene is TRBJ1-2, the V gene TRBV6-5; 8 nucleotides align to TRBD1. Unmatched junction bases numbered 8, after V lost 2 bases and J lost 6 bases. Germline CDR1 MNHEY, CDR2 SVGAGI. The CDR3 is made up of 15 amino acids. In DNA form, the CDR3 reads TGTGCCAGCAGTTACCCCGGACAGGGCCTTGATGGCTACACCTTC. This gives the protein CASSYPGQGLDGYTF.

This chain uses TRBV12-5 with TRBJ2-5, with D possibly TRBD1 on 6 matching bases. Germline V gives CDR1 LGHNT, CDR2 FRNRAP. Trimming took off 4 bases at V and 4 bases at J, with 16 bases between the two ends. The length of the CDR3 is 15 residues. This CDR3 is CASGSPEGHVETQYF. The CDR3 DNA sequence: TGTGCTAGTGGTTCCCCCGAGGGACACGTAGAGACCCAGTACTTC.

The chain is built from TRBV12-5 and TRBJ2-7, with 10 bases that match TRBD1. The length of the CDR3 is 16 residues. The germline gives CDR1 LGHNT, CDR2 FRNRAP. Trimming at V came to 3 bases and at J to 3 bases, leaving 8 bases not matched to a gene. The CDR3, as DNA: TGTGCTAGTGGTTTCGGTCCAGGGACAGGGGTCTACGAGCAGTACTTC. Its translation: CASGFGPGTGVYEQYF.

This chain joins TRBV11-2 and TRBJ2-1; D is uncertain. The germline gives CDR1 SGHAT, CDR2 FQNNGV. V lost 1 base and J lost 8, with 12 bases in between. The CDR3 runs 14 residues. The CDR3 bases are TGTGCCAGCAGCTTAGTACCTACCCAGGATGAGCAGTTCTTC. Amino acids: CASSLVPTQDEQFF.

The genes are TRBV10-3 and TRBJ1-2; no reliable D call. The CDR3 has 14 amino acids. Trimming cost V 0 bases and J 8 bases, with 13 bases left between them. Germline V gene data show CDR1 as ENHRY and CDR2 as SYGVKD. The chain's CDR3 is CAISESRPPEGYTF. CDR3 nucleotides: TGTGCCATCAGTGAGTCGAGGCCCCCCGAAGGCTACACCTTC.

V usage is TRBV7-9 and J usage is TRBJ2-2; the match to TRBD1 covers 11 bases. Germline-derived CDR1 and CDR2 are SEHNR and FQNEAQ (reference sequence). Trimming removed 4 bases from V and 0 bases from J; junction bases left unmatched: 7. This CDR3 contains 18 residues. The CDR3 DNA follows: TGTGCCAGCAGCTCCCCGGACAGGGGGCAACCGAACACCGGGGAGCTGTTTTTT. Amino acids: CASSSPDRGQPNTGELFF.

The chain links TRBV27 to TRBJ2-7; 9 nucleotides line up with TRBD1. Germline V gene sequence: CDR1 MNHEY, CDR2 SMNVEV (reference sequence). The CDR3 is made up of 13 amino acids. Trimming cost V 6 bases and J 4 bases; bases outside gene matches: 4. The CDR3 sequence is CASRGQGLYEQYF. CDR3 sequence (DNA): TGTGCCAGCAGGGGACAGGGACTTTACGAGCAGTACTTC.

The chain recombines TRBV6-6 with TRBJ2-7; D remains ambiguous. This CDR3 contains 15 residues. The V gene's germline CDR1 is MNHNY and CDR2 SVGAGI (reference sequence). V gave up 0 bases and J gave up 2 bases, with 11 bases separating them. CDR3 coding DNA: TGTGCCAGCAGTTACTCGTGGATGGGGACCTACGAGCAGTACTTC. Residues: CASSYSWMGTYEQYF.

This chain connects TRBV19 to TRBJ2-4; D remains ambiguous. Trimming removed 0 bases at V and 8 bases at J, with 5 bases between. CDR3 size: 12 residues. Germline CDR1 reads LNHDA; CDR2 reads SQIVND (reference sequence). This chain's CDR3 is CASSIDRDIQYF. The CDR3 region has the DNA TGTGCCAGTAGTATAGACCGGGACATTCAGTACTTC. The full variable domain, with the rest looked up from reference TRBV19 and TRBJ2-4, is DGGITQSPKYLFRKEGQNVTLSCEQNLNHDAMYWYRQDPGQGLRLIYYSQIVNDFQKGDIAEGYSVSREKKESFPLTVTSAQKNPTAFYLCASSIDRDIQYFGAGTRLSVL.

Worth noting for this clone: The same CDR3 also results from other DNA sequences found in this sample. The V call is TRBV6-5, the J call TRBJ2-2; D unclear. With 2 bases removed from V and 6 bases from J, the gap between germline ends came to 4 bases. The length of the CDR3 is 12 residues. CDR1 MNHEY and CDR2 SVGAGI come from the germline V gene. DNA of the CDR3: TGTGCCAGCAGTTACCCCTCCGGGGAGCTGTTTTTT. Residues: CASSYPSGELFF.

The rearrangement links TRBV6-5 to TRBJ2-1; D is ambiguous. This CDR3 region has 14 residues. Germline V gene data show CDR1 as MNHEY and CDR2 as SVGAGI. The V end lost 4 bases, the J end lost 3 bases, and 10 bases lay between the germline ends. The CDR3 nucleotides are TGTGCCAGCAGTTGGTCGACCATCTACAATGAGCAGTTCTTC. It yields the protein CASSWSTIYNEQFF.

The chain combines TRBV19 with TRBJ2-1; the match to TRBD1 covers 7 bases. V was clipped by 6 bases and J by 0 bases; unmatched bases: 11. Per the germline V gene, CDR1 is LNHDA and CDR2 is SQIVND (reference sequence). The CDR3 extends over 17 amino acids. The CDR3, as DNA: TGTGCCAGTAGCCAGACAGGGCCCATAAGCTCCTACAATGAGCAGTTCTTC. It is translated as CASSQTGPISSYNEQFF.

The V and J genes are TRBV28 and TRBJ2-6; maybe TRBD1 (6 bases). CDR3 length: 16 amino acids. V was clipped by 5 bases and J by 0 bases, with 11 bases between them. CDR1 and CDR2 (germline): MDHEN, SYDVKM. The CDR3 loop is CASSPRTVSGANVLTF. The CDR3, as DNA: TGTGCCAGCAGTCCGCGGACAGTCTCTGGGGCCAACGTCCTGACTTTC.

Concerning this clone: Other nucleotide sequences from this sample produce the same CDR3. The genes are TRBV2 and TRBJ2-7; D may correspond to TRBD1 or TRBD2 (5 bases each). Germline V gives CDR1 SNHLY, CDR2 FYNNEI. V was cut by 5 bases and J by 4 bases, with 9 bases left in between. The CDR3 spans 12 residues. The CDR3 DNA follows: TGTGCCAGCAGTACAGGACTGTACGAGCAGTACTTC. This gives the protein CASSTGLYEQYF. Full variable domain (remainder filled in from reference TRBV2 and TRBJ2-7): EPEVTQTPSHQVTQMGQEVILRCVPISNHLYFYWYRQILGQKVEFLVSFYNNEISEKSEIFDDQFSVERPDGSNFTLKIRSTKLEDSAMYFCASSTGLYEQYFGPGTRLTVT.

The CDR3 region is CASSHAGEQETQYF. CDR3 coding DNA: TGTGCCAGCAGCCACGCGGGGGAACAAGAGACCCAGTACTTC. The chain recombines TRBV13 with TRBJ2-5; 7 bases map to TRBD2. This CDR3 has 14 amino acids. The junction had 5 bases not matched to a gene; V was cut back by 5 bases and J by 2 bases. CDR1 is PRHDT and CDR2 is FYEKMQ in the germline V gene (reference sequence). Full variable domain (remainder filled in from reference TRBV13 and TRBJ2-5): AAGVIQSPRHLIKEKRETATLKCYPIPRHDTVYWYQQGPGQDPQFLISFYEKMQSDKGSIPDRFSAQQFSDYHSELNMSSLELGDSALYFCASSHAGEQETQYFGPGTRLLVL.

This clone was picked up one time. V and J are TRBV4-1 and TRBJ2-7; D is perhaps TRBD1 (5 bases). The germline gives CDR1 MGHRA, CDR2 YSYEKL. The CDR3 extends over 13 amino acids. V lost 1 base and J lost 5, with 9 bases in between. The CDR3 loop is CASSQVAGNEQYF. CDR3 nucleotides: TGCGCCAGCAGCCAAGTGGCAGGGAACGAGCAGTACTTC.

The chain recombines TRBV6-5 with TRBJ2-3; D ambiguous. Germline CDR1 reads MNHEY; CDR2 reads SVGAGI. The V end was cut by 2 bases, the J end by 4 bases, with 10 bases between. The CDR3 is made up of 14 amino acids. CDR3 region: CASSYTPRADTQYF. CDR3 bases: TGTGCCAGCAGTTACACCCCGCGAGCAGATACGCAGTATTTT.

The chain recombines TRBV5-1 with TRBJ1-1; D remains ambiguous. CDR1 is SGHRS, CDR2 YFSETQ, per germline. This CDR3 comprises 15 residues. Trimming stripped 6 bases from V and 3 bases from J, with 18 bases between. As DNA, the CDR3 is TGCGCCAGCACGCCAAATACTATAGTCCACACTGAAGCTTTCTTT. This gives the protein CASTPNTIVHTEAFF.

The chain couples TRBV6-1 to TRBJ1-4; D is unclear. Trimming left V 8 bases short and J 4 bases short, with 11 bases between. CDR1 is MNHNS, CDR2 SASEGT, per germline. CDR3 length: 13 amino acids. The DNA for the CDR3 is TGTGCCAGCGGGATCAGGATTAATGAAAAACTGTTTTTT. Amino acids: CASGIRINEKLFF.

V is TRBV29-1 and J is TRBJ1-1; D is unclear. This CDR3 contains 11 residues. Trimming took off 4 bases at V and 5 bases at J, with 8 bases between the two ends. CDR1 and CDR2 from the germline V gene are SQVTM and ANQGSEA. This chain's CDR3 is CSVGSGTEAFF. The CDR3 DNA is TGCAGCGTTGGATCTGGGACTGAAGCTTTCTTT.

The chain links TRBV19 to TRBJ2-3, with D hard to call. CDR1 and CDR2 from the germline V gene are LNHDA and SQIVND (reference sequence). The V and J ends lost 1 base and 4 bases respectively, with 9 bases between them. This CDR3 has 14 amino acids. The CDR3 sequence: CASSIVAIADTQYF. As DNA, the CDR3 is TGTGCCAGTAGTATAGTAGCTATCGCAGATACGCAGTATTTT.

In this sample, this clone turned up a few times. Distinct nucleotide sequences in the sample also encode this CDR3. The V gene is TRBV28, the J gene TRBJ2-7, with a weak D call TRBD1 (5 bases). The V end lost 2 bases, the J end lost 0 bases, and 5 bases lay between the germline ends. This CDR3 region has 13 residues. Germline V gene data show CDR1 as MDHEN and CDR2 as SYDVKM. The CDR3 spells CASSLGHSYEQYF. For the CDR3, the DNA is TGTGCCAGCAGTTTAGGACACTCCTACGAGCAGTACTTC.

CDR3 bases: TGTGCCAGCAGGAGGAACAGGGCTGTAGTGGGGACAGATACGCAGTATTTT. This codes for CASRRNRAVVGTDTQYF. The chain links TRBV7-8 to TRBJ2-3; D may be TRBD1 (6 bases). With 6 bases removed from V and 3 bases from J, the gap between germline ends came to 22 bases. In germline, CDR1 is SGHVS, CDR2 FQNEAQ. The CDR3 has 17 residues. Full variable domain (outside the CDR3, taken from reference TRBV7-8 and TRBJ2-3): GAGVSQSPRYKVAKRGQDVALRCDPISGHVSLFWYQQALGQGPEFLTYFQNEAQLDKSGLPSDRFFAERPEGSVSTLKIQRTQQEDSAVYLCASRRNRAVVGTDTQYFGPGTRLTVL.